This passage covers 2 T cell receptor beta chains from one sample sequenced in a study of response to subunit inactivated influenza vaccine. TCRdb fed the RT-PCR reads into MiXCR, producing one record per CDR3 protein. The table has hundreds of thousands of distinct CDR3 sequences, around a sixth seen once; the top ten hold around 10%. Material: PBMCs from blood, obtained 11 to 12 days after vaccination. All receptors come from a man aged 45 to 65 who received an inactivated influenza vaccine.

The V and J genes are TRBV20-1 and TRBJ2-7; 11 bases line up with TRBD2. CDR1 and CDR2 from the germline V gene are DFQATT and SNEGSKA (reference sequence). CDR3 length: 15 amino acids. The CDR3 nucleotides are TGCAGCTTGCAAAGACCGGGACTAGCGGACTACGAGCAGTACTTC. Translating gives CSLQRPGLADYEQYF.

As for this clonotype: The CDR3 ends on some other residue instead of the conserved phenylalanine or tryptophan, so this is likely a read error. The chain recombines TRBV12-3 or TRBV12-4 with TRBJ2-3; the D gene could be TRBD1 or TRBD2 (5 bases each). Between the trimmed V and J ends, which lost 3 bases and 6 bases, there was a span of 16 bases. The CDR3 spans 15 residues. CDR3 sequence reads: CASSLLGDLADTQYL. CDR3 DNA: TGTGCCAGCAGTTTGTTGGGGGATTTGGCGGATACGCAGTATTTA.